What follows is one T cell receptor (beta chain) and its context. Its antigen is as yet unknown. The data are from a study of vaccination effects on CD4 cells after COVID-19. Profiling relied on immunoSEQ multiplex PCR, and the TCRdb table lists in-frame clones only, not all of them. Among 70,000 or so clones listed, 77% were seen once. Per the germline V gene, CDR1 is LNHDA and CDR2 is SQIVND (reference sequence). The ends lost 3 bases at V and 8 bases at J; junction bases unmatched: 6. CDR3 length: 14 amino acids. Isolating CD4+ T cells followed about 11 days of culture. This TCR was recovered from a human donor who received a COVID-19 vaccine. The chain has TRBV19 and TRBJ1-4; 7 positions match TRBD1. Sample: CD4+ T cells from PBMCs cultured without peptide, taken before COVID-19 vaccination. DNA for the CDR3: TGTGCCAGTAGTATTGAACAGGGGAAAGAAAAACTGTTTTTT. Its translation is CASSIEQGKEKLFF.